Shown below are 23 T cell receptor beta chains from a single sample sequenced in a study of sequential checkpoint blockade in melanoma. Produced via immunoSEQ multiplex PCR; TCRdb's table is partial and in-frame only. The profile covers 20,000 to 25,000 clones, with around 70% appearing a single time and 15% to 20% taken by the ten largest. As for treatment: randomized to nivolumab then ipilimumab (arm A) or the reverse (arm B). The sequencing used CD8+ T cells sorted from blood (inferred from file names), collected from a patient given nivolumab and ipilimumab in sequence. Every receptor here comes from a human donor with melanoma.

This chain links TRBV7-9 with TRBJ2-4; D gene ambiguous. V was clipped by 3 bases and J by 0 bases, with 12 bases between them. Germline assignment: CDR1 SEHNR and CDR2 FQNEAQ (reference sequence). CDR3 length: 16 amino acids. The chain's CDR3 is CASSFMVIEAKNIQYF. The CDR3 DNA follows: TGTGCCAGCAGCTTTATGGTCATAGAAGCCAAAAACATTCAGTACTTC.

This clone came up a few times. This chain uses TRBV28 with TRBJ1-2; 7 bases align to TRBD1. The CDR3 totals 14 residues. Germline V lookup: CDR1 MDHEN, CDR2 SYDVKM. V trimming: 4 bases; J trimming: 4 bases; junction bases outside the gene matches: 6. CDR3 sequence reads: CASSSSTGFYGYTF. The CDR3 DNA reads as TGTGCCAGCAGTTCGTCGACAGGGTTCTATGGCTACACCTTC.

Regarding this clone: Relative to the germline gene, one junction end is altered; a read error may explain this. This chain links TRBV7-2 with TRBJ2-5, with TRBD2 as a possible D gene (6 bases). The CDR3 totals 16 residues. Germline assignment: CDR1 SGHTA and CDR2 FQGNSA. This chain's CDR3 is CASSLARSRLGETQYF. As DNA, the CDR3 is TGTGCCAGCAGCCTAGCGAGGAGCCGGCTCGGAGAGACCCAGTACTTC. The whole variable domain, filled in from reference TRBV7-2 and TRBJ2-5, reads GAGVSQSPSNKVTEKGKDVELRCDPISGHTALYWYRQSLGQGLEFLIYFQGNSAPDKSGLPSDRFSAERTGGSVSTLTIQRTQQEDSAVYLCASSLARSRLGETQYFGPGTRLLVL.

DNA of the CDR3: TGTGCCAGCAGCTTTGAAGGTAGCTGGACAGAGACCTACGAGCAGTACTTC. It is translated as CASSFEGSWTETYEQYF. V gene TRBV7-2 combines with J gene TRBJ2-7, with D possibly matching TRBD1 (6 bases). The germline CDR1 and CDR2 sequences are SGHTA and FQGNSA. V lost 3 bases and J lost 2, with 20 bases in between. This CDR3 is 17 amino acids long.

J is TRBJ1-6 and V is TRBV10-2; the match to TRBD1 covers 12 bases. Trimming removed 8 bases from V and 9 bases from J; junction bases left unmatched: 2. Germline values: CDR1 WSHSY, CDR2 SAAADI. This CDR3 is 13 amino acids long. The CDR3 nucleotides are TGCGCCAGCGGGACAGGGGGCAGTTCACCCCTCCACTTT. Translation gives CASGTGGSSPLHF.

The V and J genes are TRBV7-3 and TRBJ2-7; 9 bases are a match to TRBD2. V trimming: 4 bases; J trimming: 2 bases; junction bases outside the gene matches: 6. The germline CDR1 and CDR2 sequences are SGHTA and FQGTGA. This CDR3 region has 15 residues. Here the CDR3 reads CASSSDGGGAYEQYF. The CDR3 nucleotides are TGTGCCAGCAGCTCCGACGGCGGGGGGGCCTACGAGCAGTACTTC.

V gene TRBV20-1 combines with J gene TRBJ1-1; D is undetermined. Trimming pared 6 bases from V and 11 bases from J, leaving 7 bases between. Germline assignment: CDR1 DFQATT and CDR2 SNEGSKA (reference sequence). The CDR3 length is 8 residues. The CDR3, as DNA: TGCAGTGCCGGCGGGGCTTTCTTT. Translation gives CSAGGAFF.

This clone was seen a few times. The genes are TRBV10-1 and TRBJ2-1; TRBD2 matches at 8 bases. Trimming at V came to 5 bases and at J to 4 bases, leaving 7 bases not matched to a gene. Germline lookup yields CDR1 WNHNN and CDR2 SYGVQD (reference sequence). This CDR3 comprises 15 residues. The CDR3 nucleotides are TGCGCCAGCAGTCGAAGCGGGGGAAGATACAATGAGCAGTTCTTC. This gives the protein CASSRSGGRYNEQFF.

CDR3 sequence reads: CASSLAGQTYNEQFF. CDR3 bases: TGTGCCAGCAGCTTGGCGGGACAGACCTACAATGAGCAGTTCTTC. The V and J genes are TRBV13 and TRBJ2-1, with D tentatively TRBD1 (7 bases). There are 15 residues in the CDR3. Trimming cost V 3 bases and J 2 bases, with 11 bases left between them. From germline, CDR1 is PRHDT and CDR2 FYEKMQ (reference sequence). The whole variable domain, filled in from reference TRBV13 and TRBJ2-1, reads AAGVIQSPRHLIKEKRETATLKCYPIPRHDTVYWYQQGPGQDPQFLISFYEKMQSDKGSIPDRFSAQQFSDYHSELNMSSLELGDSALYFCASSLAGQTYNEQFFGPGTRLTVL.

The rearrangement links TRBV18 to TRBJ1-1; D gene ambiguous. V lost 4 bases, J lost 4 bases, and 10 bases lay in between. CDR1 and CDR2 from the germline V gene are KGHSH and LQKENI. The CDR3 consists of 13 residues. CDR3 DNA: TGTGCCAGCTCACGGGGAGCGGTCACTGAAGCTTTCTTT. Translation: CASSRGAVTEAFF. Based on the CDR3 plus reference TRBV18 and TRBJ1-1, the full variable domain is NAGVMQNPRHLVRRRGQEARLRCSPMKGHSHVYWYRQLPEEGLKFMVYLQKENIIDESGMPKERFSAEFPKEGPSILRIQQVVRGDSAAYFCASSRGAVTEAFFGQGTRLTVV.

This chain joins TRBV6-6 and TRBJ2-5, with 8 bases identical to TRBD1. The DNA end is more similar to TRBJ2-7, so the J call may be wrong. Germline V gene lookup returns CDR1 MNHNY and CDR2 SVGAGI (reference sequence). The CDR3 spans 14 residues. This chain's CDR3 is CASSSSGGPYEQYF. In DNA, the CDR3 is TGTGCCAGCAGTTCCTCAGGGGGCCCCTACGAGCAGTACTTC.

The genes are TRBV16 and TRBJ1-4; TRBD1 is a possible D gene (5 bases). With 0 bases removed from V and 4 bases from J, the gap between germline ends came to 12 bases. The CDR3 runs 16 residues. The germline V gene encodes CDR1 KGHSY and CDR2 FQNENV. CDR3 nucleotides: TGTGCCAGCAGCCAATCGGGCGGGACCCTTAATGAAAAACTGTTTTTT. This sequence encodes CASSQSGGTLNEKLFF.

The chain joins TRBV9 to TRBJ2-7; a possible D gene is TRBD1 (5 bases). The germline CDR1 and CDR2 sequences are SGDLS and YYNGEE. This CDR3 region has 14 residues. V lost 2 bases and J lost 3, with 12 bases in between. The CDR3 DNA follows: TGTGCCAGCAGCGTCAGCGACAGAAACTACGAGCAGTACTTC. Translated, it gives CASSVSDRNYEQYF.

J is TRBJ2-1 and V is TRBV9; TRBD1 matches at 7 bases. The junction had 9 bases not matched to a gene; V was cut back by 4 bases and J by 2 bases. CDR1 is SGDLS, CDR2 YYNGEE, per germline. CDR3 length equals 16 residues. The DNA of the CDR3 is TGTGCCAGCAGCCCGACGCAGGGGACAGCCTACAATGAGCAGTTCTTC. Translation gives CASSPTQGTAYNEQFF.

The chain uses TRBV5-6 and TRBJ2-5; TRBD2 might be the D (5 bases). Germline V gives CDR1 SGHDT, CDR2 YYEEEE. Trimming stripped 2 bases from V and 4 bases from J, with 15 bases between. The CDR3 has 15 residues. The CDR3: CASSLDTWELETQYF. The DNA of the CDR3 is TGTGCCAGCAGCTTAGATACATGGGAGTTAGAGACCCAGTACTTC.

This rearrangement joins TRBV28 to TRBJ2-5; TRBD1 is a possible D gene (6 bases). Trimming stripped 6 bases from V and 4 bases from J, with 15 bases between. Germline V CDR1 and CDR2: MDHEN, SYDVKM. The CDR3 extends over 14 amino acids. CDR3 coding DNA: TGTGCCAGCAGCTTACTTCAGGGGAGAGAGACCCAGTACTTC. Translated: CASSLLQGRETQYF.

The genes are TRBV5-4 and TRBJ1-1; TRBD1 aligns across 7 bases. Germline V CDR1 and CDR2: SGHNT, YYREEE (reference sequence). The CDR3 totals 13 residues. The ends lost 3 bases at V and 3 bases at J; junction bases unmatched: 2. DNA for the CDR3: TGTGCCAGCAGCTACGGACAGGACACTGAAGCTTTCTTT. As protein: CASSYGQDTEAFF.

The rearrangement uses TRBV13 and TRBJ2-5, with TRBD2 as a possible D gene (6 bases). V lost 5 bases and J lost 5, with 12 bases in between. The CDR3 is 13 amino acids. Germline V gene data show CDR1 as PRHDT and CDR2 as FYEKMQ (reference sequence). The CDR3 sequence is CASSRGLPETQYF. CDR3 in DNA: TGTGCCAGCAGCAGGGGACTTCCGGAGACCCAGTACTTC.

This chain links TRBV27 with TRBJ1-2; weak D call: TRBD1 (5 bases). Germline V CDR1 and CDR2: MNHEY, SMNVEV (reference sequence). Trimming cost V 5 bases and J 6 bases, with 13 bases left between them. This CDR3 has 13 amino acids. CDR3 amino acids: CASSINPGNGYTF. CDR3 DNA: TGTGCCAGCAGTATCAACCCAGGGAATGGCTACACCTTC.

This clone was recorded a few times. This rearrangement joins TRBV5-5 to TRBJ1-4, with 10 bases fitting TRBD1. V lost 1 base, J lost 6 bases, and 3 bases stayed unmatched. CDR1 and CDR2 (germline): SGHKS, YYEKEE (reference sequence). The CDR3 runs to 15 residues. In nucleotides, the CDR3 is TGTGCCAGCAGCTTGTACGGGACAGGGGATGAAAAACTGTTTTTT. Translated, it gives CASSLYGTGDEKLFF.

The V gene is TRBV4-2, the J gene TRBJ2-5; TRBD2 matches 9 bases. Trimming cost V 0 bases and J 10 bases; bases outside gene matches: 6. This CDR3 has 14 amino acids. Germline-derived CDR1 and CDR2 are LGHNA and YNFKEQ. The chain's CDR3 is CASSQELLAGNQYF. In nucleotides, the CDR3 is TGTGCCAGCAGCCAAGAGTTGCTAGCGGGGAACCAGTACTTC.

With regard to this clone: An end of the junction differs from the germline gene, which may be a read error. The same CDR3 can be traced to other DNA sequences in this sample. For the CDR3, the DNA is TGCGCCGCACGAGGGTTGAACACTGAAGCTTTCTTT. Protein: CAARGLNTEAFF. The chain couples TRBV7-9 to TRBJ1-1; the D is unclear. This CDR3 is built from 12 residues. Germline V CDR1 and CDR2: SEHNR, FQNEAQ (reference sequence).

For this clone: Additional DNA sequences in this sample encode the identical CDR3. This chain connects TRBV10-3 to TRBJ2-5; D perhaps matches TRBD1 (5 bases). Trimming shortened V by 3 bases and J by 0 bases, and 11 bases separated the two germline ends. This CDR3 region has 15 residues. Looked up from germline, CDR1 is ENHRY and CDR2 is SYGVKD. CDR3 amino acids: CAISEPTEYQETQYF. Here the CDR3 DNA reads TGTGCCATCAGTGAACCGACAGAGTACCAAGAGACCCAGTACTTC.